The 24 T cell receptor beta chains below were found in one sample sequenced in a study of T cell responses to AZD1222 COVID-19 vaccine. TCRdb's copy holds only in-frame clones and misses some; the assay was immunoSEQ multiplex PCR. The repertoire holds 75,000 to 100,000 clones, with roughly 90% as singletons. The source material was peripheral blood, sampled on day 0 of AZD1222 vaccination. All receptors derive from an adult in good health.

The rearrangement uses TRBV6-4 and TRBJ2-2; possibly TRBD1 for D (6 bases). The CDR3 has 14 amino acids. Germline CDR1 and CDR2: MRHNA and SNTAGT. The V end lost 2 bases, the J end lost 2 bases, and 6 bases lay between the germline ends. CDR3 loop: CASSDGTNTGELFF. The CDR3 DNA sequence: TGTGCCAGCAGTGACGGGACAAACACCGGGGAGCTGTTTTTT.

This clone is a singleton in its sample. V is TRBV9 and J is TRBJ2-5; D remains unclear. This CDR3 has 14 residues. V shed 4 bases and J shed 5 bases, with 15 bases lying between them. The V gene's germline CDR1 is SGDLS and CDR2 YYNGEE. Here the CDR3 reads CASSTETLGETQYF. CDR3 DNA sequence: TGTGCCAGCAGCACCGAAACACTGGGGGAGACCCAGTACTTC.

The V call is TRBV18, the J call TRBJ1-6; D is uncertain. V was cut by 4 bases and J by 7 bases, with 5 bases left in between. CDR3 length equals 12 residues. CDR1 is KGHSH, CDR2 LQKENI, per germline. The CDR3 nucleotides are TGTGCCAGCTCACTGATGAATTCACCCCTCCACTTT. Its protein product is CASSLMNSPLHF.

The chain employs TRBV6-4 and TRBJ2-3, with 12 bases identical to TRBD2. Germline V CDR1 and CDR2: MRHNA, SNTAGT. CDR3 length: 14 residues. Unmatched junction bases numbered 2, after V lost 3 bases and J lost 7 bases. CDR3 amino acids: CASSEGLAGYTQYF. DNA of the CDR3: TGTGCCAGCAGTGAGGGACTAGCGGGCTATACGCAGTATTTT.

The chain uses TRBV5-1 and TRBJ2-7; the D call may be TRBD1 or TRBD2 (5 bases each). CDR1 is SGHRS, CDR2 YFSETQ, per germline. CDR3 length: 12 residues. V lost 4 bases and J lost 4, with 9 bases in between. The CDR3 sequence: CASSPEGYEQYF. CDR3 bases: TGCGCCAGCAGCCCTGAGGGGTACGAGCAGTACTTC.

This clone was detected a few times. The rearrangement uses TRBV10-1 and TRBJ2-4, with D uncertain. CDR3 length: 15 amino acids. Trimming removed 4 bases from V and 5 bases from J, with 15 bases in between. The germline V gene has CDR1 WNHNN and CDR2 SYGVQD (reference sequence). DNA of the CDR3: TGCGCCAGCAGTGTCCAACAGAAAGGCGAAAACATTCAGTACTTC. Its translation: CASSVQQKGENIQYF.

The V gene is TRBV24-1, the J gene TRBJ2-2; D unclear. The CDR3 is 13 residues long. The V end lost 3 bases, the J end lost 5 bases, and 6 bases lay between the germline ends. The V gene's germline CDR1 is KGHDR and CDR2 SFDVKD. CDR3 amino acids: CATSDSPTGELFF. Written as DNA, the CDR3 is TGTGCCACCAGTGATAGCCCGACCGGGGAGCTGTTTTTT.

This clone appeared once. The chain joins TRBV7-3 to TRBJ1-1; tentatively, D is TRBD1 (6 bases). This CDR3 contains 13 residues. CDR1 and CDR2 from the germline V gene are SGHTA and FQGTGA. V lost 3 bases and J lost 10, with 15 bases in between. CDR3 DNA sequence: TGTGCCAGCAGCTTCTCAGGGGAGCGTGGAGCTTTCTTT. It codes for CASSFSGERGAFF.

The chain has TRBV7-8 and TRBJ2-3; D is unclear. The germline V and J ends were trimmed by 3 bases and 3 bases, with 13 bases remaining between them. There are 15 residues in the CDR3. Germline V gives CDR1 SGHVS, CDR2 FQNEAQ. CDR3 residues: CASSFSEHSTDTQYF. In DNA form, the CDR3 reads TGTGCCAGCAGCTTTTCCGAACACTCGACAGATACGCAGTATTTT.

J is TRBJ1-1 and V is TRBV6-2 or TRBV6-3; D call uncertain. Germline V gene lookup returns CDR1 MNHEY and CDR2 SVGEGT. The V gene lost 5 bases and the J gene lost 1 base, with 8 bases spanning the gap. This CDR3 contains 13 residues. CDR3 sequence reads: CASSNLGNTEAFF. The CDR3, as DNA: TGTGCCAGCAGTAACCTAGGGAACACTGAAGCTTTCTTT.

The rearrangement uses TRBV5-1 and TRBJ1-2, with D perhaps TRBD1 (5 bases). The CDR3 is 13 residues long. Germline CDR1 is SGHRS and CDR2 is YFSETQ. Deletions cut 7 bases from V and 6 bases from J, with 16 bases between. The CDR3 here is CASAPLGGHGYTF. CDR3 DNA: TGCGCCAGCGCCCCCCTCGGGGGTCATGGCTACACCTTC.

V and J are TRBV3-1 (or the pseudogene TRBV3-2) and TRBJ1-1; TRBD1 agrees at 9 bases. CDR1 and CDR2 (germline): LGHDT, YNNKEL (reference sequence). There are 14 residues in the CDR3. After removal of 3 bases from V and 4 bases from J, the junction contained 3 bases not matched to a gene. CDR3 nucleotides: TGTGCCAGCAGCCACGGGACAGGGTTCACTGAAGCTTTCTTT. Translating it yields CASSHGTGFTEAFF.

The CDR3 nucleotides read TGTGCCAGCAGCTTAGTCGAGGGCCCCCTCAATGAGCAGTTCTTC. This encodes CASSLVEGPLNEQFF. The genes are TRBV7-6 and TRBJ2-1; D possibly corresponds to TRBD2 (5 bases). The CDR3 sequence is 15 residues long. Germline CDR1 is SGHVS and CDR2 is FNYEAQ. The V and J ends lost 1 base and 6 bases respectively, with 13 bases between them.

This chain links TRBV6-2 or TRBV6-3 with TRBJ2-6; D may be TRBD1 (5 bases). CDR3 length: 18 amino acids. Trimming shortened V by 4 bases and J by 0 bases, and 16 bases separated the two germline ends. Looked up from germline, CDR1 is MNHEY and CDR2 is SVGEGT. CDR3 region: CASSSVLQGDSGANVLTF. In DNA, the CDR3 is TGTGCCAGCAGTTCTGTACTCCAGGGCGACTCTGGGGCCAACGTCCTGACTTTC.

A single count supports this clone. The chain joins TRBV6-1 to TRBJ2-7; possibly TRBD2 for D (7 bases). Per the germline V gene, CDR1 is MNHNS and CDR2 is SASEGT. The CDR3 is 15 amino acids. V was shortened by 0 bases and J by 3 bases, with 12 bases between the two germline ends. This CDR3 reads CASSEAAGAYYEQYF. CDR3 sequence (DNA): TGTGCCAGCAGTGAAGCGGCGGGGGCATACTACGAGCAGTACTTC.

The chain couples TRBV7-3 to TRBJ2-1, with D perhaps matching TRBD2 (7 bases). Deletions cut 5 bases from V and 8 bases from J, with 19 bases between. Germline V gene lookup returns CDR1 SGHTA and CDR2 FQGTGA. The CDR3 extends over 15 amino acids. In DNA form, the CDR3 reads TGTGCCAGCAGCCGGCAAGGGGGGGCGACCGATGAGCAGTTCTTC. Translated, it gives CASSRQGGATDEQFF.

This clone was detected only a few times. The chain is built from TRBV15 and TRBJ1-5; D is unclear. The CDR3 is 14 amino acids. Germline V gene lookup returns CDR1 LNHNV and CDR2 YYDKDF (reference sequence). The germline V and J ends were trimmed by 0 bases and 5 bases, with 8 bases remaining between them. This CDR3 is CATSRDDGDQPQHF. In DNA form, the CDR3 reads TGTGCCACCAGCAGAGATGACGGCGATCAGCCCCAGCATTTT.

Points on this clone: The sample carries other DNA sequences with the same CDR3. The V and J genes are TRBV27 and TRBJ1-5; D remains unclear. CDR3 length equals 15 residues. V was pared by 2 bases and J by 0 bases, with 8 bases between. CDR1 is MNHEY, CDR2 SMNVEV, per germline (reference sequence). The CDR3 sequence: CASSLGPGSNQPQHF. Written as DNA, the CDR3 is TGTGCCAGCAGTTTAGGCCCGGGTAGCAATCAGCCCCAGCATTTT.

This clone has a single count. This chain uses TRBV7-3 with TRBJ2-2, with 7 bases fitting TRBD2. Per the germline V gene, CDR1 is SGHTA and CDR2 is FQGTGA. The CDR3 is 16 amino acids. V was pared by 5 bases and J by 2 bases, with 8 bases of the junction left unmatched. CDR3 bases: TGTGCCAGCAGCACCCCGGGACTACCTAACACCGGGGAGCTGTTTTTT. This translates into CASSTPGLPNTGELFF.

This sequence joins TRBV2 and TRBJ1-4; D gene unclear. The CDR3 is 12 amino acids. V lost 8 bases to trimming and J lost 5 bases, with 9 bases between them. The V gene's germline CDR1 is SNHLY and CDR2 FYNNEI. CDR3 nucleotides: TGTGCCAGCGGCTTCAGGAATGAAAAACTGTTTTTT. This sequence encodes CASGFRNEKLFF.

The table lists this clone with a count of one. The chain combines TRBV19 with TRBJ1-5; 8 nucleotides align to TRBD1. After removal of 4 bases from V and 6 bases from J, the junction contained 2 bases not matched to a gene. This CDR3 has 13 residues. Looked up from germline, CDR1 is LNHDA and CDR2 is SQIVND (reference sequence). The CDR3 loop is CASSTGGLQPQHF. DNA for the CDR3: TGTGCCAGTAGTACAGGGGGCCTTCAGCCCCAGCATTTT.

DNA for the CDR3: TGTGCCAGCAGCTCACTAAAACAGGGTAGCAATCAGCCCCAGCATTTT. Protein: CASSSLKQGSNQPQHF. V and J are TRBV6-2 or TRBV6-3 and TRBJ1-5, with TRBD1 as a possible D gene (6 bases). CDR1 and CDR2 from the germline V gene are MNHEY and SVGEGT. The CDR3 length is 16 residues. Trimming stripped 6 bases from V and 0 bases from J, with 15 bases between.

The chain couples TRBV29-1 to TRBJ1-4; 9 bases match TRBD1. The length of the CDR3 is 13 residues. Germline lookup yields CDR1 SQVTM and CDR2 ANQGSEA. Germline trimming cut 5 bases from V and 8 bases from J; bases unmatched to any gene: 6. The CDR3 sequence is CSVPGTGIEKLFF. The DNA of the CDR3 is TGCAGCGTTCCCGGGACAGGGATCGAAAAACTGTTTTTT.

The chain combines TRBV30 with TRBJ2-7; D unclear. Trimming cost V 1 base and J 0 bases, with 13 bases left between them. Germline V gene sequence: CDR1 GTSNPN, CDR2 SVGIG (reference sequence). The CDR3 totals 15 residues. In DNA form, the CDR3 reads TGTGCCTGGAGTGGAGAACCTCTTGCCTCCTACGAGCAGTACTTC. Translated, it gives CAWSGEPLASYEQYF.